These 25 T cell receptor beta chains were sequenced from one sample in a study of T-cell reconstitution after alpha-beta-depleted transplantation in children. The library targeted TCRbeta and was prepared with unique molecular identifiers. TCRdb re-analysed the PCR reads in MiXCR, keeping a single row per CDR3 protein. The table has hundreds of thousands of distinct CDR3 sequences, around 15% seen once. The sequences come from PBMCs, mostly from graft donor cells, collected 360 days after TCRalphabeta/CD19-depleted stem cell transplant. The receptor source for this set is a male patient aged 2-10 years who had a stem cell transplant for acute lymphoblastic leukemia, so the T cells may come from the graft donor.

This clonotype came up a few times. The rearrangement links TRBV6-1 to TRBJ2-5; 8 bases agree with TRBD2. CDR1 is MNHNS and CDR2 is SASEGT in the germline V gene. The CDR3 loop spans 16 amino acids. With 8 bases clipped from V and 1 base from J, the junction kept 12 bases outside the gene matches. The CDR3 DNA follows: TGTGCCAGCCGCGGTATTGCTAGCGGGCTCCAAGAGACCCAGTACTTC. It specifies CASRGIASGLQETQYF.

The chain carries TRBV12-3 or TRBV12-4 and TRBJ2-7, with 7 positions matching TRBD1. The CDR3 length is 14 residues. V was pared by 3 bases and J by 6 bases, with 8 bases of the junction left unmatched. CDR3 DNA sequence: TGTGCCAGCAGTTTTTGGGACAGCCCTGGCGAGCAGTACTTC. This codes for CASSFWDSPGEQYF.

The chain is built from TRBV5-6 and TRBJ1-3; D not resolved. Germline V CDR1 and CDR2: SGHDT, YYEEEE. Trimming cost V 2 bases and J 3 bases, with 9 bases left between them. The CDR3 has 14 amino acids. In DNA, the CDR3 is TGTGCCAGCAGCTTTCGCCGGATTGGAAACACCATATATTTT. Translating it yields CASSFRRIGNTIYF.

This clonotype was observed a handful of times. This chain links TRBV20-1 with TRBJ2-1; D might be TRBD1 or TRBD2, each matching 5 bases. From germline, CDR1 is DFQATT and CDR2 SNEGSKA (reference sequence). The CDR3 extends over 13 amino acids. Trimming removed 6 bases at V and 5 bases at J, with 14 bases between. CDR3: CSARRLGDNEQFF. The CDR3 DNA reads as TGCAGTGCCCGCCGTTTGGGGGACAATGAGCAGTTCTTC.

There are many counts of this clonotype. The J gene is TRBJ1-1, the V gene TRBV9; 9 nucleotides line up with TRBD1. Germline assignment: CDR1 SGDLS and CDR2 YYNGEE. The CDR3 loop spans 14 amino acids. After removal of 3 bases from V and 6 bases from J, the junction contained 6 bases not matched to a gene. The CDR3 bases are TGTGCCAGCAGCGCAGCAAGGACAGGGGCTGAAGCTTTCTTT. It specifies CASSAARTGAEAFF.

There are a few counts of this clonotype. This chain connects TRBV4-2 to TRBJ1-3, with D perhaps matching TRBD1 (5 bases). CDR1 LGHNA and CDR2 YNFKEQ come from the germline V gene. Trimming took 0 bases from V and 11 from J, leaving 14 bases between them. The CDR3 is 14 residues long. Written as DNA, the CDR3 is TGTGCCAGCAGCCAAGATAGGGGCCAGAGCGCCATATATTTT. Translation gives CASSQDRGQSAIYF.

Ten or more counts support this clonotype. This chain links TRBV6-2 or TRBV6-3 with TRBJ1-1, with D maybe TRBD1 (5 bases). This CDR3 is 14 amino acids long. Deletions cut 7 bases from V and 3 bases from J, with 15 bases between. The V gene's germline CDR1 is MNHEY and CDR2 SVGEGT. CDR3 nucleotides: TGTGCCAGCAAGAATGGGGGGAGGTACACTGAAGCTTTCTTT. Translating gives CASKNGGRYTEAFF.

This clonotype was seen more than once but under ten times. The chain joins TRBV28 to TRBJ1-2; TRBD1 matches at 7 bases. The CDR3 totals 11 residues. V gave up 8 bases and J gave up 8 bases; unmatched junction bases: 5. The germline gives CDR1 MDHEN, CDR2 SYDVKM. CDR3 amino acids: CASSEQGGYTF. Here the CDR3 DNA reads TGTGCCAGCTCTGAACAGGGGGGCTACACCTTC.

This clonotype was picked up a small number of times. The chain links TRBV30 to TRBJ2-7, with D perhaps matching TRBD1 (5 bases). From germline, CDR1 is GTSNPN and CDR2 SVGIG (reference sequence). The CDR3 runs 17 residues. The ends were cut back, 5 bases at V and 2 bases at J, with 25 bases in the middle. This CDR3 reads CAWGPGHRSPLTYEQYF. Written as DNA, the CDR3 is TGTGCCTGGGGCCCTGGACATCGTTCCCCCTTAACCTACGAGCAGTACTTC.

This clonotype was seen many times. The CDR3 DNA sequence: TGTGCCAGCAGTGATCAAGAGACCCAGTACTTC. Protein sequence: CASSDQETQYF. This chain links TRBV12-3 or TRBV12-4 with TRBJ2-5; D gene uncertain. The CDR3 contains 11 residues. V gave up 5 bases and J gave up 2 bases, with 3 bases separating them.

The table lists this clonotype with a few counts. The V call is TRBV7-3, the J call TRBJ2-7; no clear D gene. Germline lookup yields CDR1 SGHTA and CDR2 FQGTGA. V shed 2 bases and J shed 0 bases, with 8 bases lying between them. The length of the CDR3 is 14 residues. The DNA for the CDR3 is TGTGCCAGCAGCTTATTACTGAGCTCCTACGAGCAGTACTTC. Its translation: CASSLLLSSYEQYF.

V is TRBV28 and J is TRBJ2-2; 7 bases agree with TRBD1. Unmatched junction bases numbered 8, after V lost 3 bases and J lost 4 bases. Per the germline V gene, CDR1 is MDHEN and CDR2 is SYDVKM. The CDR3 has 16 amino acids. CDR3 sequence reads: CASSFRWTGGTGELFF. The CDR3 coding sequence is TGTGCCAGCAGTTTCCGCTGGACAGGAGGCACCGGGGAGCTGTTTTTT.

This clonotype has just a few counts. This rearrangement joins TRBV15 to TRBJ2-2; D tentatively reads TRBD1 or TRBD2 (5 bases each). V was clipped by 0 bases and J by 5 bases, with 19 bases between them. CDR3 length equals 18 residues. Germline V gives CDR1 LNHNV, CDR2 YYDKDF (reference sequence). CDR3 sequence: CATSRDLLPGPGTGELFF. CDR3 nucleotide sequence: TGTGCCACCAGCAGAGACCTCCTTCCGGGACCCGGGACCGGGGAGCTGTTTTTT.

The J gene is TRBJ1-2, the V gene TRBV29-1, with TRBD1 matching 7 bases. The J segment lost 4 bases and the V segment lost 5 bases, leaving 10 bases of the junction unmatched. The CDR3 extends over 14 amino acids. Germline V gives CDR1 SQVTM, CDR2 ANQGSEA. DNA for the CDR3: TGCAGCGTTCGCCGGGACAGAGCGTTCTATGGCTACACCTTC. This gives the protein CSVRRDRAFYGYTF.

The CDR3 coding sequence is TGTGCCATCAGCGCAACGGGGGCAGGTCCAGATACGCAGTATTTT. Translated: CAISATGAGPDTQYF. The J gene is TRBJ2-3, the V gene TRBV10-3, with D perhaps TRBD1 or TRBD2 (6 bases each). The germline V gene has CDR1 ENHRY and CDR2 SYGVKD. With 6 bases removed from V and 4 bases from J, the gap between germline ends came to 17 bases. This CDR3 spans 15 amino acids.

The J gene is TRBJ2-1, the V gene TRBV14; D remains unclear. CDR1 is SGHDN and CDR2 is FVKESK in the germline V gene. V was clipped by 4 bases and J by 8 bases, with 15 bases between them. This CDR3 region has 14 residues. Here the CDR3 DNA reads TGTGCCAGCAGCCCCTCGACGGGCCTGCATGAGCAGTTCTTC. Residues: CASSPSTGLHEQFF.

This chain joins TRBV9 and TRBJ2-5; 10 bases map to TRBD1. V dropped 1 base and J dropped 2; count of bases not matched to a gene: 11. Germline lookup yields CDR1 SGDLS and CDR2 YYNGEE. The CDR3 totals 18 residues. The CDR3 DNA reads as TGTGCCAGCAGCGTAACTCCGGGAATGGGACAGGGGCAAGAGACCCAGTACTTC. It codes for CASSVTPGMGQGQETQYF. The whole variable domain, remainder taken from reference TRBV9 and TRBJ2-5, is DSGVTQTPKHLITATGQRVTLRCSPRSGDLSVYWYQQSLDQGLQFLIQYYNGEERAKGNILERFSAQQFPDLHSELNLSSLELGDSALYFCASSVTPGMGQGQETQYFGPGTRLLVL.

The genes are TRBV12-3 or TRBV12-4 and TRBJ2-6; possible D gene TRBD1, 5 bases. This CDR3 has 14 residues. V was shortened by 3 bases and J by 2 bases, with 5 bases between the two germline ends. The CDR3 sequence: CASSFRAGANVLTF. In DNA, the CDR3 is TGTGCCAGCAGTTTCAGGGCTGGGGCCAACGTCCTGACTTTC.

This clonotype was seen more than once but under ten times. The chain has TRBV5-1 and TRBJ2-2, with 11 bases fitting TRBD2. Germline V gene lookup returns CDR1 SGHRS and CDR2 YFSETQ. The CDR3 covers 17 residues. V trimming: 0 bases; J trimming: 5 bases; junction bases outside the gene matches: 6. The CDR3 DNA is TGCGCCAGCAGCTTGGTACTAGCGGGAGTAGGAACCGGGGAGCTGTTTTTT. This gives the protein CASSLVLAGVGTGELFF. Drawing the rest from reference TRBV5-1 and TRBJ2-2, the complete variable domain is KAGVTQTPRYLIKTRGQQVTLSCSPISGHRSVSWYQQTPGQGLQFLFEYFSETQRNKGNFPGRFSGRQFSNSRSEMNVSTLELGDSALYLCASSLVLAGVGTGELFFGEGSRLTVL.

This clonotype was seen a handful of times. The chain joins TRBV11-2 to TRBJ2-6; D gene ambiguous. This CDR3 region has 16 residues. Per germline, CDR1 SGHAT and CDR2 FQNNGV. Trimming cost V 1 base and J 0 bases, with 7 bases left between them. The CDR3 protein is CASSLVASSGANVLTF. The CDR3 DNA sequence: TGTGCCAGCAGCTTAGTGGCGAGCTCTGGGGCCAACGTCCTGACTTTC.

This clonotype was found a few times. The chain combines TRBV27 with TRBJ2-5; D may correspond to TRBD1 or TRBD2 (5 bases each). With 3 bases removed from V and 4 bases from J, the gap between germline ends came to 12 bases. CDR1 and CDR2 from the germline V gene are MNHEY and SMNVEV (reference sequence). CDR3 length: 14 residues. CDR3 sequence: CASSLRGERETQYF. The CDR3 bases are TGTGCCAGCAGTTTGCGAGGGGAGAGAGAGACCCAGTACTTC.

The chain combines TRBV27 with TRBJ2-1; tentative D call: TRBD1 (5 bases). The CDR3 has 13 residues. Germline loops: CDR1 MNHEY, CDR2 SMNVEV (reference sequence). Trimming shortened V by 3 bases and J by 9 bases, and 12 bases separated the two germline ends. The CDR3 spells CASSLNRLGEQFF. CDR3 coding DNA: TGTGCCAGCAGTTTGAACAGGTTGGGTGAGCAGTTCTTC.

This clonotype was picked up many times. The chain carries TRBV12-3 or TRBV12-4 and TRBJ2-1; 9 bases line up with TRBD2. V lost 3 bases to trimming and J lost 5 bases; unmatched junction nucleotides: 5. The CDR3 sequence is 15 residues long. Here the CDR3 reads CASSFTGTSHNEQFF. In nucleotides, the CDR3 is TGTGCCAGCAGTTTCACCGGGACTAGCCACAATGAGCAGTTCTTC.

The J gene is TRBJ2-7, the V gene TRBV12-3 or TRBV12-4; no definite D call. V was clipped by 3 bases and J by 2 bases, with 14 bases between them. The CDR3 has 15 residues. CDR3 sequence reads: CASSLGGPVPYEQYF. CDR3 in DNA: TGTGCCAGCAGTTTGGGCGGCCCCGTCCCCTACGAGCAGTACTTC.

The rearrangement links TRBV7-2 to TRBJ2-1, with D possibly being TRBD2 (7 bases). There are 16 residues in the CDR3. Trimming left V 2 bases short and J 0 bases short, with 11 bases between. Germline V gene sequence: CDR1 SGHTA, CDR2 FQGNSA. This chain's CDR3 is CASSLKGGHSYNEQFF. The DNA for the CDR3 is TGTGCCAGCAGCTTAAAGGGGGGGCACTCCTACAATGAGCAGTTCTTC.